These T cell receptor beta chains were read from a single sample in a study of T cell responses to AZD1222 COVID-19 vaccine. Sequencing used immunoSEQ multiplex PCR; TCRdb keeps in-frame clones, though not all of them. The sample records around 120,000 clones, 80% to 90% being singletons. The source material was peripheral blood, sampled on day 0 of AZD1222 vaccination. These receptors originate from an adult in good health. Each CDR3 is given with its conserved first and last residue. The D gene is left open where the match is weak. The size of a clone is reported for some rows only, either as once, few or many, or as a class for expanded clones.

V,D,size,J,length,DNA,CDR3
TRBV5-1,-,-,TRBJ2-7,13,TGCGCCAGCAGCTTGGCGAAATCCTACGAGCAGTACTTC,CASSLAKSYEQYF
TRBV6-1,-,once,TRBJ1-2,14,TGTGCCAGCAGTGAGGGCAGGTGGGACTATGGCTACACCTTC,CASSEGRWDYGYTF
TRBV2,-,-,TRBJ1-5,18,TGTGCCAGCAGTGAAATGGACACGGTATCCTATAGCAATCAGCCCCAGCATTTT,CASSEMDTVSYSNQPQHF
TRBV13,-,once,TRBJ2-3,18,TGTGCCAGCAGCCCCCAGCGCGGGGTGTTCCCTAGCACAGATACGCAGTATTTT,CASSPQRGVFPSTDTQYF
TRBV6-5,-,-,TRBJ1-5,13,TGTGCCAGCCGACAGTTTAGCAATCAGCCCCAGCATTTT,CASRQFSNQPQHF
TRBV9,-,-,TRBJ2-2,13,TGTGCCAGCAGCGTAGCGGATCCCGGGGAGCTGTTTTTT,CASSVADPGELFF
TRBV11-2,-,-,TRBJ2-7,18,TGTGCCAGCAGCTTAGAGTACAGCGGCAGGGTGACCCGCTACGAGCAGTACTTC,CASSLEYSGRVTRYEQYF
TRBV6-5,-,-,TRBJ2-7,15,TGTGCCAGCAGTTATGGGGCAGGGATTCCTGACGAGCAGTACTTC,CASSYGAGIPDEQYF
TRBV7-9,-,-,TRBJ2-3,14,TGTGCCAGCATCAACAGGGTTAGCACAGATACGCAGTATTTT,CASINRVSTDTQYF
TRBV10-3,-,-,TRBJ1-2,14,TGTGCCATCAGTGCCCGGACAGCCCTCGATGGCTACACCTTC,CAISARTALDGYTF
TRBV7-2,-,-,TRBJ2-7,11,TGTGCCAGCAGCGCACTTTACGAGCAGTACTTC,CASSALYEQYF
TRBV10-1,TRBD1,-,TRBJ1-2,13,TGCGCCAGCAGTGGGACAGGGGGCTTTGGCTACACCTTC,CASSGTGGFGYTF
TRBV19,-,-,TRBJ1-5,12,TGTGCCAGTGGATATAGCAATCAGCCCCAGCATTTT,CASGYSNQPQHF
TRBV7-2,TRBD2,-,TRBJ2-1,16,TGTGCCAGCAGCACTAGACTAGCTGGTTCCTACAATGAGCAGTTCTTC,CASSTRLAGSYNEQFF
TRBV27,-,-,TRBJ1-2,15,TGTGCCAGCAGTTTATTCCGGGGAGAGAGCTATGGCTACACCTTC,CASSLFRGESYGYTF
TRBV19,-,-,TRBJ1-4,16,TGTGCCAGTAGTATCCCCGGGCCTATAAGAGGTGAAAAACTGTTTTTT,CASSIPGPIRGEKLFF
TRBV29-1,-,-,TRBJ2-7,16,TGCAGCGTTGAAGATCTGGGGGGGCAGGGGGCCTACGAGCAGTACTTC,CSVEDLGGQGAYEQYF
TRBV10-2,TRBD1,-,TRBJ2-7,13,TGCGCCAGCAGTCGGACAGGATCCTACGAGCAGTACTTC,CASSRTGSYEQYF
TRBV27,TRBD1,-,TRBJ1-6,14,TGTGCCAGCAGTTCAGGGGGTTTAGGGTCACCCCTCCACTTT,CASSSGGLGSPLHF
TRBV9,-,-,TRBJ2-7,15,TGTGCCAGCAGCGTAGGAGGGGGGGGCGCGGGCGAGCAGTACTTC,CASSVGGGGAGEQYF
TRBV4-1,-,once,TRBJ1-1,16,TGCGCCAGCAGCCAAGAACCCCCCGTTTTCCGGGGGGAAGCTTTCTTT,CASSQEPPVFRGEAFF
TRBV5-5,-,-,TRBJ2-3,16,TGTGCCAGCAGCACGGCGGTGACCTGGGGCACAGATACGCAGTATTTT,CASSTAVTWGTDTQYF
TRBV30,-,-,TRBJ1-1,14,TGTGCCTGGACCTCCCCCGGCCGGGTCGCTGAAGCTTTCTTT,CAWTSPGRVAEAFF
TRBV15,TRBD1,-,TRBJ1-2,15,TGTGCCACCAGCAGACGAGGACAGGGGAAGGATGGCTACACCTTC,CATSRRGQGKDGYTF
TRBV4-3,-,-,TRBJ2-2,15,TGCGCCAGCAGCCAAGATGGGGGGAACACCGGGGAGCTGTTTTTT,CASSQDGGNTGELFF
TRBV6-4,-,-,TRBJ2-6,16,TGTGCCAGCAGTGCCTATGTAGCGTCTGGGGCCAACGTCCTGACTTTC,CASSAYVASGANVLTF
TRBV12-5,TRBD1,-,TRBJ2-7,13,TGTGCTAGTGGTTGGGACAGGTCGAACGAGCAGTACTTC,CASGWDRSNEQYF
TRBV5-6,TRBD1,few,TRBJ1-1,15,TGTGCCAGCAGCCCCGGGGACAGGGGGCACACTGAAGCTTTCTTT,CASSPGDRGHTEAFF
TRBV5-1,-,-,TRBJ1-4,15,TGCGCCAGCAGCTCCGCAGGGTCTAGTTATGAAAAACTGTTTTTT,CASSSAGSSYEKLFF
TRBV5-4,TRBD2,-,TRBJ2-5,16,TGTGCCAGCAGCTTAAGTGCCAGCGGGGGTGGAGAGACCCAGTACTTC,CASSLSASGGGETQYF
TRBV13,TRBD2,-,TRBJ2-1,15,TGTGCCAGCAGCTTAGAGCGGGGGGGGATCAATGAGCAGTTCTTC,CASSLERGGINEQFF
TRBV6-2/TRBV6-3,-,-,TRBJ1-5,13,TGTGCCAGCAGTTACGGGCAGGCAAAGCCCCAGCATTTT,CASSYGQAKPQHF
TRBV7-6,-,-,TRBJ2-2,15,TGTGCCAGCAGCCTCCCCCTTTATCGGGCCGGGGAGCTGTTTTTT,CASSLPLYRAGELFF
TRBV3-1/TRBV3-2,-,-,TRBJ1-6,13,TGTGCCAGCAGTGATAACCAAAGGTCACCCCTCCACTTT,CASSDNQRSPLHF
TRBV3-1/TRBV3-2,-,-,TRBJ2-1,15,TGTGCCAGCAGCTTCGCCAGGTCTGCCTCCAATGAGCAGTTCTTC,CASSFARSASNEQFF
TRBV2,-,-,TRBJ2-7,13,TGTGCCAGCACGCGGGACCTCTCCTACGAGCAGTACTTC,CASTRDLSYEQYF
TRBV9,TRBD1,once,TRBJ2-1,14,TGTGCCAGCAGCGGGACAGGGGGACGAGTTGAGCAGTTCTTC,CASSGTGGRVEQFF
TRBV9,-,-,TRBJ2-2,17,TGTGCCAGCAGCGTAGATATTGTTCTCAAGAACACCGGGGAGCTGTTTTTT,CASSVDIVLKNTGELFF
TRBV6-6,-,-,TRBJ2-1,14,TGTGCCAGCAGTTACTCGGCAGGGCTCAATGAGCAGTTCTTC,CASSYSAGLNEQFF
TRBV9,TRBD2,-,TRBJ2-1,15,TGTGCCAGCAGCGCAAGCGGGACCTCCTACAATGAGCAGTTCTTC,CASSASGTSYNEQFF
TRBV29-1,-,-,TRBJ1-1,13,TGCAGCGTTGACCGTGGGGGGGGCACTGAAGCTTTCTTT,CSVDRGGGTEAFF
TRBV10-2,TRBD1,-,TRBJ1-4,16,TGCGCCAGCAGTGACCCCGGACAGGGCTACAATGAAAAACTGTTTTTT,CASSDPGQGYNEKLFF
TRBV7-9,-,-,TRBJ1-2,16,TGTGCCAGCAGCCGCCCGGAGGACAGCCCTAACTATGGCTACACCTTC,CASSRPEDSPNYGYTF
TRBV2,TRBD1,-,TRBJ1-5,18,TGTGCCAGCAAGCGGGACAGGGTTTTGGATTCCTCCAATCAGCCCCAGCATTTT,CASKRDRVLDSSNQPQHF
TRBV10-2,TRBD1,-,TRBJ1-4,15,TGCGCCAGCAGTGATCGCAGGGGGGTGTATGAAAAACTGTTTTTT,CASSDRRGVYEKLFF
TRBV7-9,-,-,TRBJ1-1,14,TGTGCCAGCAGCAGATACAGGGTTAGCACTGAAGCTTTCTTT,CASSRYRVSTEAFF
TRBV12-5,TRBD2,-,TRBJ2-7,14,TGTGCTAGTGGTCTACTAGCGGGGACCCTGGAGCAGTACTTC,CASGLLAGTLEQYF
TRBV3-1/TRBV3-2,-,once,TRBJ1-5,14,TGTGCCAGCAGCCAATTGGGCGTGAATCAGCCCCAGCATTTT,CASSQLGVNQPQHF
TRBV5-4,TRBD1,-,TRBJ2-7,14,TGTGCCAGCAGCTTAACTCAGGGGGCCCACGAGCAGTACTTC,CASSLTQGAHEQYF
TRBV3-1/TRBV3-2,-,-,TRBJ2-3,16,TGTGCCAGCAGTCACTTTAAGCGGAGCAGCACAGATACGCAGTATTTT,CASSHFKRSSTDTQYF
TRBV27,-,-,TRBJ1-4,14,TGTGCCAGCAGTTTATCGGATCGGGGTGAAAAACTGTTTTTT,CASSLSDRGEKLFF
TRBV10-3,-,once,TRBJ1-3,16,TGTGCCATCAGTGAGTCCCAGAGCTCTGGGGGAAACACCATATATTTT,CAISESQSSGGNTIYF
TRBV5-8,TRBD1,-,TRBJ1-2,14,TGTGCCAGCAGCCTGACAGGGTCCAACTATGGCTACACCTTC,CASSLTGSNYGYTF
TRBV12-3/TRBV12-4,-,few,TRBJ1-5,13,TGTGCCAGCGCCCGGGGGGGAAATCAGCCCCAGCATTTT,CASARGGNQPQHF
TRBV5-1,TRBD1,-,TRBJ2-3,16,TGCGCCAGCAGCTTGGTTGGGACAGGGGCGAGGGATACGCAGTATTTT,CASSLVGTGARDTQYF
TRBV1,-,-,TRBJ2-5,18,TGCACCAGCAGCCAAGTTTTACTAGCGGGGGCCTCGGAGGAGACCCAGTACTTC,CTSSQVLLAGASEETQYF
TRBV13,-,-,TRBJ1-6,14,TGTGCCAGCAGCTTGGGGGGGCAGGCGTCACCCCTCCACTTT,CASSLGGQASPLHF
TRBV4-3,TRBD1,-,TRBJ1-3,14,TGCGCCAGCAGCCTGCGACAGGGGGGGAACACCATATATTTT,CASSLRQGGNTIYF
TRBV12-5,TRBD1,-,TRBJ1-6,17,TGTGCTAGTGGTTTGGTCCTACGGGACAGGGGTAATTCACCCCTCCACTTT,CASGLVLRDRGNSPLHF
TRBV2,-,-,TRBJ2-7,11,TGTGCCAGCAGCGTTTCCTACGAGCAGTACTTC,CASSVSYEQYF